This T cell receptor beta chain originates from a study of hypomethylating agent response in myelodysplastic syndrome. The overall study: Of patients, 8 of 11 got azacitidine and 3 of 11 decitabine.

From germline, CDR1 is SNHLY and CDR2 FYNNEI. The CDR3 is 15 residues long. Trimming shortened V by 1 base and J by 0 bases, and 7 bases separated the two germline ends. Original data processing: Previously reported viral-epitope specificity per VDJdb covered 1.5% to 2% of 150,000 to 200,000 unique clonotypes. Sequencing was performed with immunoSEQ multiplex PCR; in TCRdb, only in-frame clones are kept and a portion is missing. V and J calls and clone size are given by that table; D and trimming were obtained from the DNA. Of more than 3,500 clones listed, roughly four fifths are singletons. The sequenced sample was bone marrow, obtained before or after starting hypomethylating agent treatment for myelodysplastic syndrome (not recorded which). The V gene is TRBV2, the J gene TRBJ1-5, with a tentative D call TRBD1 (5 bases). The TCR sequence derives from a human donor with myelodysplastic syndrome. CDR3 coding DNA: TGTGCCAGCAGTGAAGAGGGGTATAGCAATCAGCCCCAGCATTTT. Translating it yields CASSEEGYSNQPQHF.